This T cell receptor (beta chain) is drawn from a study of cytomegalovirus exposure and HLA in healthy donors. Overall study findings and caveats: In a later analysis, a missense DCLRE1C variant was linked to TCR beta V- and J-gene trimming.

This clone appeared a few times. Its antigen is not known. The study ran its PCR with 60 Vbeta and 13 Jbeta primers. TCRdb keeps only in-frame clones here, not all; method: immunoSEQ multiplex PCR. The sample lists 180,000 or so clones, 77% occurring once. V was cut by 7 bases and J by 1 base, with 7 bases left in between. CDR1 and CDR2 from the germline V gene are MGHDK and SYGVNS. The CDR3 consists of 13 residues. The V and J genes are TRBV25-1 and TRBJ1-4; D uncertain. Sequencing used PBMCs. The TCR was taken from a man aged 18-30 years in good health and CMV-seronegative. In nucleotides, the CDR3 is TGTGCCAGCAATAGCAGAACTAATGAAAAACTGTTTTTT. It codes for CASNSRTNEKLFF. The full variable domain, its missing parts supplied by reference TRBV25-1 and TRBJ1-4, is EADIYQTPRYLVIGTGKKITLECSQTMGHDKMYWYQQDPGMELHLIHYSYGVNSTEKGDLSSESTVSRIRTEHFPLTLESARPSHTSQYLCASNSRTNEKLFFGSGTQLSVL.